These 5 T cell receptor beta chains share one sample of origin, sequenced in a study of shared T cell receptors in the human thymus. Some clones are missing from TCRdb's copy, which holds only in-frame ones; the method was immunoSEQ multiplex PCR. Altogether about 610,000 clones are present, 70% to 90% being singletons, with the ten largest covering around 0.0099%. The same data also contributed to another study, on human thymus T cells.

What was sequenced was thymocytes. The receptors were gathered from a boy under two years old with a congenital heart defect.

The rearrangement uses TRBV19 and TRBJ2-4; TRBD1 might be the D (6 bases). The V end was cut by 0 bases, the J end by 0 bases, with 15 bases between. This CDR3 has 18 residues. Per germline, CDR1 LNHDA and CDR2 SQIVND (reference sequence). The CDR3 region is CASSIDSRQALAKNIQYF. As DNA, the CDR3 is TGTGCCAGTAGTATAGATTCCAGACAGGCCCTAGCCAAAAACATTCAGTACTTC. The full variable domain, with the rest looked up from reference TRBV19 and TRBJ2-4, is DGGITQSPKYLFRKEGQNVTLSCEQNLNHDAMYWYRQDPGQGLRLIYYSQIVNDFQKGDIAEGYSVSREKKESFPLTVTSAQKNPTAFYLCASSIDSRQALAKNIQYFGAGTRLSVL.

V usage is TRBV4-2 and J usage is TRBJ1-1, with 8 bases that match TRBD1. CDR1 is LGHNA, CDR2 YNFKEQ, per germline. The CDR3 length is 15 residues. V shed 3 bases, J shed 0 bases, and the junction held 3 bases outside the gene matches. The CDR3 protein is CASSHQTGVNTEAFF. The CDR3 DNA sequence: TGTGCCAGCAGCCACCAGACAGGGGTGAACACTGAAGCTTTCTTT.

The V and J genes are TRBV5-5 and TRBJ1-5; D perhaps matches TRBD1 (5 bases). Deletions cut 3 bases from V and 7 bases from J, with 11 bases between. The CDR3 totals 13 residues. Per germline, CDR1 SGHKS and CDR2 YYEKEE (reference sequence). CDR3 coding DNA: TGTGCCAGCAGCTCGGGGGTACCGCAGCCCCAGCATTTT. Protein product: CASSSGVPQPQHF.

The gene calls are TRBV15 and TRBJ2-5; 7 nucleotides agree with TRBD1. The germline gives CDR1 LNHNV, CDR2 YYDKDF (reference sequence). Trimming removed 4 bases from V and 0 bases from J; junction bases left unmatched: 8. There are 16 residues in the CDR3. CDR3 sequence (DNA): TGTGCCACCAGCACTTCGGACAGGCCGTACCAAGAGACCCAGTACTTC. This sequence encodes CATSTSDRPYQETQYF.

The V gene is TRBV4-2, the J gene TRBJ2-7; 9 nucleotides line up with TRBD2. CDR1 and CDR2 (germline): LGHNA, YNFKEQ. The CDR3 extends over 17 amino acids. J lost 0 bases, V lost 2 bases, and 8 bases had no gene match. The CDR3 DNA reads as TGTGCCAGCAGCCAAAGTTCCGGGACTAGCTCCTCCTACGAGCAGTACTTC. Translation: CASSQSSGTSSSYEQYF.